The 20 T cell receptor beta chains reported below all come from one sample, sequenced in a study of T cell changes during pregnancy in multiple sclerosis. Generated by immunoSEQ multiplex PCR, the TCRdb table keeps only in-frame clones and is missing some. The profile shows fewer than 20,000 clones, approximately 91% of them singletons. Specimen: CD8+ T cells from peripheral blood mononuclear cells, collected after pregnancy. The origin of the receptors is a female donor in good health, enrolled as a control in a pregnancy study.

The V call is TRBV14, the J call TRBJ2-7, with 7 positions matching TRBD1. The V segment lost 2 bases and the J segment 6 bases; nucleotides outside the gene matches: 16. Germline lookup yields CDR1 SGHDN and CDR2 FVKESK. The CDR3 is 17 amino acids. CDR3 sequence: CASSQSIGGRKPSEQYF. CDR3 nucleotides: TGTGCCAGCAGCCAATCGATAGGGGGCAGAAAGCCGTCCGAGCAGTACTTC. Full variable domain (rest looked up from reference TRBV14 and TRBJ2-7): EAGVTQFPSHSVIEKGQTVTLRCDPISGHDNLYWYRRVMGKEIKFLLHFVKESKQDESGMPNNRFLAERTGGTYSTLKVQPAELEDSGVYFCASSQSIGGRKPSEQYFGPGTRLTVT.

V is TRBV27 and J is TRBJ2-1; D gene uncertain. Per the germline V gene, CDR1 is MNHEY and CDR2 is SMNVEV (reference sequence). CDR3 size: 16 residues. V was pared by 5 bases and J by 0 bases, with 14 bases between. CDR3 nucleotides: TGTGCCAGCAGTACCCGACTCTTTCGCTCCTACAATGAGCAGTTCTTC. Amino acids: CASSTRLFRSYNEQFF.

This chain links TRBV27 with TRBJ2-2; 9 bases are shared with TRBD1. The CDR3 sequence is 16 residues long. CDR1 and CDR2 (germline): MNHEY, SMNVEV (reference sequence). V trimming: 5 bases; J trimming: 3 bases; junction bases outside the gene matches: 7. The CDR3 is CASSIKQGAYTGELFF. The CDR3 DNA reads as TGTGCCAGCAGTATAAAACAGGGGGCGTACACCGGGGAGCTGTTTTTT.

The V and J genes are TRBV30 and TRBJ1-1; maybe TRBD1 (5 bases). The CDR3 totals 13 residues. V dropped 5 bases and J dropped 0 bases, with 10 bases sitting between them. In germline, CDR1 is GTSNPN, CDR2 SVGIG (reference sequence). The CDR3 protein is CAWAGGMNTEAFF. CDR3 DNA sequence: TGTGCCTGGGCTGGGGGGATGAACACTGAAGCTTTCTTT.

This clone has a single count. The chain carries TRBV5-6 and TRBJ2-7, with 12 bases that match TRBD2. Germline V CDR1 and CDR2: SGHDT, YYEEEE. V dropped 1 base and J dropped 4; count of bases not matched to a gene: 3. This CDR3 region has 15 residues. CDR3 sequence: CASSLLAGGLYEQYF. For the CDR3, the DNA is TGTGCCAGCAGCTTGCTAGCGGGAGGGCTATACGAGCAGTACTTC.

In its sample, this clone is medium-sized. V gene TRBV6-1 combines with J gene TRBJ1-3, with 7 bases aligning to TRBD1. Germline V gene data show CDR1 as MNHNS and CDR2 as SASEGT. V dropped 8 bases and J dropped 0; count of bases not matched to a gene: 7. The CDR3 spans 15 residues. The CDR3 DNA follows: TGTGCCAGCGACTTAGGACAGGCCTCTGGAAACACCATATATTTT. This codes for CASDLGQASGNTIYF.

The genes are TRBV13 and TRBJ2-1; TRBD2 matches at 8 bases. V lost 2 bases to trimming and J lost 7 bases; unmatched junction nucleotides: 7. The germline gives CDR1 PRHDT, CDR2 FYEKMQ (reference sequence). The length of the CDR3 is 15 residues. The CDR3 DNA reads as TGTGCCAGCAGCTTAACACTAGCGGCCGCAAATGAGCAGTTCTTC. Protein: CASSLTLAAANEQFF.

This sequence joins TRBV5-4 and TRBJ2-7; possibly TRBD2 for D (6 bases). Germline V gene data show CDR1 as SGHNT and CDR2 as YYREEE (reference sequence). Trimming took off 4 bases at V and 6 bases at J, with 17 bases between the two ends. This CDR3 comprises 14 residues. CDR3 loop: CASSLLGGSREQYF. CDR3 bases: TGTGCCAGCAGCCTGCTGGGAGGATCCCGCGAGCAGTACTTC.

This clone was seen a single time. The chain combines TRBV5-4 with TRBJ2-7; TRBD2 is a possible D gene (6 bases). Deletions cut 6 bases from V and 0 bases from J, with 10 bases between. CDR1 SGHNT and CDR2 YYREEE come from the germline V gene (reference sequence). The CDR3 runs to 13 residues. The CDR3 coding sequence is TGTGCCAGCACCTTTAGCGGCTCCTACGAGCAGTACTTC. Residues: CASTFSGSYEQYF.

The chain uses TRBV29-1 and TRBJ2-7; 8 bases are a match to TRBD1. CDR3 length: 12 residues. V gave up 7 bases and J gave up 2 bases; unmatched junction bases: 4. Germline assignment: CDR1 SQVTM and CDR2 ANQGSEA. The CDR3 is CSALQGAYEQYF. Written as DNA, the CDR3 is TGCAGCGCGCTACAGGGGGCCTACGAGCAGTACTTC.

This chain joins TRBV7-9 and TRBJ2-7; 8 positions agree with TRBD1. Trimming at V came to 4 bases and at J to 1 base, leaving 6 bases not matched to a gene. Germline CDR1 and CDR2: SEHNR and FQNEAQ (reference sequence). The CDR3 length is 15 residues. In DNA, the CDR3 is TGTGCCAGCAGCTCCGGGACAGGTACGTCCTACGAGCAGTACTTC. Its translation: CASSSGTGTSYEQYF.

The V and J genes are TRBV7-9 and TRBJ2-1; a weak D match, TRBD1 (6 bases). The CDR3 length is 15 residues. Germline V gene sequence: CDR1 SEHNR, CDR2 FQNEAQ (reference sequence). The V gene lost 1 base and the J gene lost 8 bases, with 15 bases spanning the gap. CDR3 sequence reads: CASSLVQGSSDEQFF. CDR3 DNA: TGTGCCAGCAGCTTAGTACAGGGATCGTCCGATGAGCAGTTCTTC.

The chain uses TRBV6-1 and TRBJ2-7, with D unresolved. Between the trimmed V and J ends, which lost 3 bases and 4 bases, there was a span of 10 bases. CDR1 MNHNS and CDR2 SASEGT come from the germline V gene. The CDR3 extends over 13 amino acids. The CDR3 bases are TGTGCCAGCAGTGAGGGCGCCGAGTACGAGCAGTACTTC. Translation: CASSEGAEYEQYF.

The chain is built from TRBV7-8 and TRBJ1-5; 7 bases are a match to TRBD1. The CDR3 totals 14 residues. V trimming: 5 bases; J trimming: 5 bases; junction bases outside the gene matches: 6. Germline V gene sequence: CDR1 SGHVS, CDR2 FQNEAQ. The CDR3, as DNA: TGTGCCAGCAGCCTATGGGACAGCGATCAGCCCCAGCATTTT. Translating gives CASSLWDSDQPQHF.

This chain uses TRBV6-1 with TRBJ1-5; D not certain. The CDR3 consists of 15 residues. Germline V gene sequence: CDR1 MNHNS, CDR2 SASEGT. Between the trimmed V and J ends, which lost 6 bases and 0 bases, there was a span of 12 bases. DNA for the CDR3: TGTGCCAGCAGGATCTCGGGTGATAGCAATCAGCCCCAGCATTTT. Its protein is CASRISGDSNQPQHF.

The J gene is TRBJ1-1, the V gene TRBV27; TRBD1 matches 7 bases. The CDR3 loop spans 14 amino acids. Germline loops: CDR1 MNHEY, CDR2 SMNVEV (reference sequence). The junction had 6 bases not matched to a gene; V was cut back by 3 bases and J by 5 bases. The CDR3 sequence: CASSFGRGRTEAFF. DNA of the CDR3: TGTGCCAGCAGTTTCGGCAGGGGGAGGACTGAAGCTTTCTTT.

The V gene is TRBV6-4, the J gene TRBJ2-3; 12 bases line up with TRBD2. With V trimmed by 2 bases and J by 0 bases, 0 bases remained unmatched. The germline CDR1 and CDR2 sequences are MRHNA and SNTAGT. CDR3 size: 16 residues. The DNA for the CDR3 is TGTGCCAGCAGTGACGGGACTAGCGGGAGCACAGATACGCAGTATTTT. Its protein product is CASSDGTSGSTDTQYF.

This chain joins TRBV7-9 and TRBJ2-1; a possible D gene is TRBD1 (6 bases). This CDR3 has 14 amino acids. V was clipped by 4 bases and J by 8 bases, with 15 bases between them. The germline V gene encodes CDR1 SEHNR and CDR2 FQNEAQ (reference sequence). CDR3 in DNA: TGTGCCAGCAGCTCCTCCTGGGGGCGATATGAGCAGTTCTTC. It translates to CASSSSWGRYEQFF.

This chain joins TRBV7-2 and TRBJ2-7; D is unclear. The CDR3 has 12 residues. V lost 4 bases, J lost 3 bases, and 7 bases lay in between. Germline V lookup: CDR1 SGHTA, CDR2 FQGNSA. The CDR3 nucleotides read TGTGCCAGCAGCTCTCCTAACTACGAGCAGTACTTC. Its protein product is CASSSPNYEQYF.

This chain uses TRBV9 with TRBJ1-2; tentative D call: TRBD1 (5 bases). V dropped 0 bases and J dropped 6 bases, with 12 bases sitting between them. The CDR3 contains 14 residues. The germline V gene encodes CDR1 SGDLS and CDR2 YYNGEE. The DNA for the CDR3 is TGTGCCAGCAGCGTAGATTTGGGGCCCAATGGCTACACCTTC. Translation gives CASSVDLGPNGYTF. Together with reference TRBV9 and TRBJ1-2, the CDR3 gives the full variable domain: DSGVTQTPKHLITATGQRVTLRCSPRSGDLSVYWYQQSLDQGLQFLIQYYNGEERAKGNILERFSAQQFPDLHSELNLSSLELGDSALYFCASSVDLGPNGYTFGSGTRLTVV.